A selection of T cell receptor beta chains follows, all from one sample in a study of cytomegalovirus exposure and HLA in healthy donors. Data came from immunoSEQ multiplex PCR; TCRdb stores just in-frame clones and leaves some out. The table lists fewer than 65,000 clones, approximately 70% of them singletons. Sample: PBMCs. Receptor source: a man in his fifties in good health and CMV-seronegative. The CDR3 runs from the conserved cysteine through the conserved F or W. A D gene is named only where the DNA matches it firmly. Clone size, where shown, is once, few, many, or a class for clones that have expanded.

V,J,size,D,CDR3,DNA
TRBV5-1,TRBJ1-1,-,-,CASTGQQVGTEAFF,TGCGCCAGCACCGGCCAACAGGTTGGAACTGAAGCTTTCTTT
TRBV6-6,TRBJ2-7,-,-,CASSSPTLASYEQYF,TGTGCCAGCAGTTCGCCAACTCTAGCCTCCTACGAGCAGTACTTC
TRBV2,TRBJ2-5,-,TRBD2,CASTPGSGGGKTQYF,TGTGCCAGCACCCCAGGAAGCGGGGGGGGAAAGACCCAGTACTTC
TRBV11-2,TRBJ1-1,-,TRBD1,CASSATGGILAFF,TGTGCCAGCAGCGCGACAGGGGGCATATTAGCTTTCTTT
TRBV7-9,TRBJ2-3,-,-,CASSLGGANTDTQYF,TGTGCCAGCAGCTTAGGCGGTGCCAACACAGATACGCAGTATTTT
TRBV28,TRBJ1-1,-,-,CASSLRGPCGAFF,TGTGCCAGCAGTCTCAGGGGCCCCTGTGGGGCTTTCTTT
TRBV5-6,TRBJ2-1,-,TRBD2,CASRDSGGENNEQFF,TGTGCCAGCAGGGATAGCGGGGGGGAAAACAATGAGCAGTTCTTC
TRBV7-2,TRBJ2-3,-,TRBD2,CASSWGGSSDTQYF,TGTGCCAGCAGCTGGGGGGGGAGTTCTGATACGCAGTATTTT
TRBV7-3,TRBJ2-4,-,TRBD2,CASSFGPPTSGGAFNIQYF,TGTGCCAGCAGCTTTGGCCCCCCGACTAGCGGGGGGGCCTTTAACATTCAGTACTTC
TRBV21-1,TRBJ1-2,few,-,CASSKVGRYGYTF,TGTGCCAGCAGCAAAGTGGGCAGATATGGCTACACCTTC
TRBV19,TRBJ2-3,-,TRBD2,CASSMGGWPGNPLADTQYF,TGTGCCAGTAGTATGGGAGGGTGGCCCGGGAACCCTCTGGCAGATACGCAGTATTTT
TRBV5-4,TRBJ2-2,-,-,CASSLPGNTGELFF,TGTGCCAGCAGCTTGCCGGGGAACACCGGGGAGCTGTTTTTT
TRBV5-6,TRBJ1-4,few,TRBD1,CASSLDRVEKLFF,TGTGCCAGCAGCTTAGACAGGGTTGAAAAACTGTTTTTT
TRBV9,TRBJ2-1,-,-,CASRGLEGEQFF,TGTGCCAGCAGGGGCCTTGAGGGTGAGCAGTTCTTC
TRBV9,TRBJ2-3,-,TRBD1,CASSVSDRGFQDTQYF,TGTGCCAGCAGCGTGAGTGACAGGGGATTTCAGGATACGCAGTATTTT
TRBV7-9,TRBJ1-1,few,TRBD1,CASSLRQGMKAFF,TGTGCCAGCAGCTTAAGACAGGGGATGAAGGCTTTCTTT
TRBV6-5,TRBJ1-2,-,-,CASSYSQAPYGYTF,TGTGCCAGCAGTTACTCGCAGGCGCCCTATGGCTACACCTTC
TRBV5-1,TRBJ2-1,-,-,CASSLSGNSYNEQFF,TGCGCCAGCAGCTTGAGTGGCAACTCCTACAATGAGCAGTTCTTC
TRBV9,TRBJ2-7,-,TRBD2,CASSVASGGGAYEQYF,TGTGCCAGCAGCGTAGCTTCGGGGGGGGGAGCCTACGAGCAGTACTTC
TRBV2,TRBJ2-7,-,TRBD1,CASSGIHLWTGGYEQYF,TGTGCCAGCAGTGGAATACATCTATGGACAGGGGGTTACGAGCAGTACTTC
TRBV18,TRBJ2-3,-,TRBD2,CASSPMGGSTDTQYF,TGTGCCAGCTCACCAATGGGGGGGAGCACAGATACGCAGTATTTT
TRBV2,TRBJ1-2,-,TRBD1,CASRGTGVTLYNYGYTF,TGTGCCAGCAGGGGGACAGGGGTTACCTTATATAACTATGGCTACACCTTC
TRBV5-4,TRBJ2-7,once,-,CASSPGHRNQNYEQYF,TGTGCCAGCAGCCCGGGTCACCGAAACCAGAACTACGAGCAGTACTTC
TRBV6-1,TRBJ2-7,-,-,CATHRVTYEQYF,TGTGCCACCCACAGGGTGACCTACGAGCAGTACTTC
TRBV30,TRBJ2-7,-,TRBD1,CAWSVGTGGEQYF,TGTGCCTGGAGTGTAGGGACAGGGGGCGAGCAGTACTTC
TRBV27,TRBJ2-7,-,TRBD1,CASSSGQGKNEQYF,TGTGCCAGCAGTTCGGGACAGGGGAAGAACGAGCAGTACTTC
TRBV5-1,TRBJ2-5,-,-,CASSTGTTETQYF,TGCGCCAGCAGCACAGGGACTACGGAGACCCAGTACTTC
TRBV4-1,TRBJ2-1,-,TRBD2,CASSLGSGGSLSNEQFF,TGCGCCAGCAGCCTCGGCTCGGGGGGTTCCCTCTCCAATGAGCAGTTCTTC
TRBV6-1,TRBJ1-4,once,TRBD1,CASSEALGTGEEKLFF,TGTGCCAGCAGTGAAGCGCTAGGGACAGGGGAGGAAAAACTGTTTTTT
TRBV5-6,TRBJ1-5,few,-,CASSSRPREYNQPQHF,TGTGCCAGCAGCTCCCGCCCCCGGGAATACAATCAGCCCCAGCATTTT
TRBV29-1,TRBJ2-1,few,-,CSVAAIGGSGAGNEQFF,TGCAGCGTCGCCGCCATAGGGGGGAGCGGGGCTGGCAATGAGCAGTTCTTC
TRBV5-4,TRBJ2-1,medium-sized,TRBD1,CASSSNRGNEQFF,TGTGCCAGCAGCTCTAACAGGGGTAATGAGCAGTTCTTC
TRBV29-1,TRBJ1-1,-,-,CSVGTLGSVLAEAFF,TGCAGCGTTGGGACCCTTGGGAGCGTGTTGGCTGAAGCTTTCTTT
TRBV6-8,TRBJ2-3,-,-,CASSSGSTDTQYF,TGTGCCAGCAGTTCGGGGTCTACAGATACGCAGTATTTT
TRBV7-6,TRBJ1-2,-,-,CASSLDSTEGYTF,TGTGCCAGCAGCCTTGACAGTACAGAAGGCTACACCTTC
TRBV6-5,TRBJ2-5,-,-,CASSYAHGTLETQYF,TGTGCCAGCAGTTACGCCCATGGGACTCTTGAGACCCAGTACTTC
TRBV5-4,TRBJ2-5,-,TRBD1,CASSYSDRGATQYF,TGTGCCAGCAGCTACTCGGACAGGGGAGCGACCCAGTACTTC
TRBV5-4,TRBJ2-7,-,TRBD2,CASSLGPTSGGVEQYF,TGTGCCAGCAGCTTGGGGCCCACTAGCGGGGGGGTGGAGCAGTACTTC
TRBV30,TRBJ1-2,-,-,CAWNSGVDYGYTF,TGTGCCTGGAATAGCGGGGTTGACTATGGCTACACCTTC
TRBV9,TRBJ2-3,-,-,CASSGDLFLADTQYF,TGTGCCAGCAGCGGGGACTTATTCTTGGCAGATACGCAGTATTTT
TRBV10-2,TRBJ1-5,-,-,CASKAGFLGHQPQHF,TGCGCCAGCAAGGCGGGGTTTTTGGGTCATCAGCCCCAGCATTTT
TRBV25-1,TRBJ2-7,-,TRBD1,CASSEGQGNHEQYF,TGTGCCAGCAGTGAAGGACAGGGGAACCACGAGCAGTACTTC
TRBV7-9,TRBJ1-1,-,TRBD1,CASSFKQGYKNEAFF,TGTGCCAGCAGCTTTAAACAGGGGTATAAGAATGAAGCTTTCTTT
TRBV5-4,TRBJ2-3,-,-,CASSPAGVAFTDTQYF,TGTGCCAGCAGCCCCGCCGGGGTAGCTTTTACAGATACGCAGTATTTT
TRBV7-2,TRBJ2-5,-,TRBD1,CASRDRDREGETQYF,TGTGCCAGCAGGGACCGGGACAGGGAGGGAGAGACCCAGTACTTC
TRBV4-2,TRBJ2-1,few,TRBD2,CASSQGRGGANEQFF,TGTGCCAGCAGCCAAGGGCGCGGGGGGGCGAATGAGCAGTTCTTC
TRBV5-1,TRBJ1-5,-,-,CASSLDGVTGVHQPQHF,TGCGCCAGCAGCTTGGACGGAGTGACGGGGGTTCATCAGCCCCAGCATTTT
TRBV7-9,TRBJ2-5,-,-,CASSLQRDKETQYF,TGTGCCAGCAGCTTACAGAGGGACAAGGAGACCCAGTACTTC
TRBV9,TRBJ2-7,few,TRBD1,CASSVGGTGVLDHEQYF,TGTGCCAGCAGCGTAGGAGGGACAGGGGTCTTGGACCACGAGCAGTACTTC
TRBV2,TRBJ2-5,-,TRBD2,CASRARAGGGSATQYF,TGTGCCAGCAGAGCCCGCGCGGGGGGGGGCTCCGCGACCCAGTACTTC
TRBV9,TRBJ1-1,-,-,CASSPVQGHTEAFF,TGTGCCAGCAGCCCCGTACAGGGACACACTGAAGCTTTCTTT
TRBV14,TRBJ2-7,-,-,CASALPGGEQYF,TGTGCCAGCGCCCTACCCGGGGGCGAGCAGTACTTC
TRBV30,TRBJ2-5,-,TRBD1,CAWSVPRGPETQYF,TGTGCCTGGAGTGTACCCAGGGGGCCTGAGACCCAGTACTTC
TRBV11-2,TRBJ2-2,few,-,CASSLILDFSNTGELFF,TGTGCCAGCAGCTTAATTTTAGACTTTTCGAACACCGGGGAGCTGTTTTTT
TRBV7-7,TRBJ2-3,few,TRBD2,CASSRTSISTDTQYF,TGTGCTAGCAGCCGGACTAGCATATCCACAGATACGCAGTATTTT
TRBV2,TRBJ1-2,-,TRBD1,CANGSDRAYGYTF,TGTGCCAACGGAAGTGACAGGGCCTATGGCTACACCTTC
TRBV27,TRBJ2-7,-,-,CASSPGGYEQYF,TGTGCCAGCAGTCCCGGCGGCTACGAGCAGTACTTC
TRBV2,TRBJ1-4,-,TRBD1,CASRRTGVSTNEKLFF,TGTGCCAGCAGGAGGACAGGGGTATCAACTAATGAAAAACTGTTTTTT
TRBV6-1,TRBJ1-5,many,-,CASSRASVSNQPQHF,TGTGCCAGCAGCAGGGCATCCGTGAGCAATCAGCCCCAGCATTTT
TRBV2,TRBJ2-7,-,TRBD1,CASNPTGISYEQYF,TGTGCCAGCAATCCGACAGGGATCTCCTACGAGCAGTACTTC